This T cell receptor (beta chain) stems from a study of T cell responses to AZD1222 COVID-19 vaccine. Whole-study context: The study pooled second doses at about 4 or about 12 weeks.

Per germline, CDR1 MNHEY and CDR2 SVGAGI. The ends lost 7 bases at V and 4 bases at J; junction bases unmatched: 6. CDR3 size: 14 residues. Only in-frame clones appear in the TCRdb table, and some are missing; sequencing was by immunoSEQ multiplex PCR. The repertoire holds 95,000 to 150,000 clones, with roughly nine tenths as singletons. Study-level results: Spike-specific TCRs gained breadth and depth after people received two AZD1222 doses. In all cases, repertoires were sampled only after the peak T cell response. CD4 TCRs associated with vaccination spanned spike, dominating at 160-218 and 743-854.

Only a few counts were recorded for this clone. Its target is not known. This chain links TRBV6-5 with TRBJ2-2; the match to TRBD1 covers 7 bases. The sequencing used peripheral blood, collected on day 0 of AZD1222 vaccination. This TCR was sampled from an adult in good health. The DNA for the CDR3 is TGTGCCAGCACCCTGACAGGGCCCACCGGGGAGCTGTTTTTT. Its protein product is CASTLTGPTGELFF.